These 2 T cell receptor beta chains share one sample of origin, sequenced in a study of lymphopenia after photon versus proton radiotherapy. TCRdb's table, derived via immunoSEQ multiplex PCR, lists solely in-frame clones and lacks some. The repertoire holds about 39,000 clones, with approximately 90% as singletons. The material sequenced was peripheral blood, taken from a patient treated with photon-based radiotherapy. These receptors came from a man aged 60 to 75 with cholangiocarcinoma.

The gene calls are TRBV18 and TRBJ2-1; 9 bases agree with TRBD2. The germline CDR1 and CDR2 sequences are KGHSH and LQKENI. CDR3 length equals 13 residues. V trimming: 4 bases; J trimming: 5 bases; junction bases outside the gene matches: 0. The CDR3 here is CASSLAGDNEQFF. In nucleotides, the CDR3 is TGTGCCAGCTCACTAGCGGGGGACAATGAGCAGTTCTTC.

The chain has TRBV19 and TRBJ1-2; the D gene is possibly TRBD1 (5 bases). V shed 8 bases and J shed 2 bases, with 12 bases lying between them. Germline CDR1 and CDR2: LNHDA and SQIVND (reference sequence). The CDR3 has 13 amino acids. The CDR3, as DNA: TGTGCCAGTGGGGGGGGTGCGAACTATGGCTACACCTTC. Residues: CASGGGANYGYTF.